Presented here are 27 T cell receptor beta chains from one specimen sequenced in a study of vaccination and CD4 T cells after COVID-19. Via MiXCR, TCRdb re-called the PCR reads, giving one row per CDR3 protein. This table has approximately 30,000 distinct CDR3 sequences, under 65% appearing once. Time point specified: late sampling 161 to 241 days after vaccination in a few convalescent patients. The specimen was CD4+ T cells from blood, collected about 7 months after SARS-CoV-2 vaccination. The receptors stem from a human donor who had recovered from COVID-19.

The chain joins TRBV20-1 to TRBJ2-1, with TRBD1 identical over 7 bases. The V gene end was trimmed by 6 bases and the J gene end by 6 bases; junction bases not matched to a gene: 5. Germline-derived CDR1 and CDR2 are DFQATT and SNEGSKA (reference sequence). This CDR3 has 12 residues. In DNA form, the CDR3 reads TGCAGTGCGGTCGAGGGGGCCAATGAGCAGTTCTTC. This translates into CSAVEGANEQFF.

Relative to its sample, this clonotype is medium-sized. The CDR3 reads CASSQGLAGSYEQYF. CDR3 coding DNA: TGTGCCAGCAGCCAAGGACTAGCGGGCTCCTACGAGCAGTACTTC. The chain links TRBV4-2 to TRBJ2-7, with 10 bases lining up with TRBD2. CDR1 and CDR2 (germline): LGHNA, YNFKEQ. The V segment lost 1 base and the J segment 0 bases; nucleotides outside the gene matches: 0. CDR3 length: 15 amino acids.

This clonotype was seen more than once but under ten times. The genes are TRBV20-1 and TRBJ2-1; 9 bases agree with TRBD2. The CDR3 covers 18 residues. The germline V gene has CDR1 DFQATT and CDR2 SNEGSKA (reference sequence). Unmatched junction bases numbered 9, after V lost 0 bases and J lost 0 bases. CDR3 loop: CSARDGVAGAPSYNEQFF. CDR3 DNA: TGCAGTGCTAGAGATGGAGTAGCGGGAGCCCCCTCCTACAATGAGCAGTTCTTC.

The chain joins TRBV28 to TRBJ1-2; D unresolved. The CDR3 runs to 13 residues. Trimming took off 10 bases at V and 7 bases at J, with 19 bases between the two ends. Germline CDR1 MDHEN, CDR2 SYDVKM. This CDR3 is CATMIGPLGGYTF. In nucleotides, the CDR3 is TGTGCCACTATGATTGGGCCTCTCGGTGGCTACACCTTC.

The V gene is TRBV2, the J gene TRBJ1-5; no reliable D call. The ends were cut back, 5 bases at V and 4 bases at J, with 15 bases in the middle. This CDR3 contains 15 residues. Germline V lookup: CDR1 SNHLY, CDR2 FYNNEI. The CDR3 is CASSPQGIGNQPQHF. CDR3 coding DNA: TGTGCCAGCAGTCCACAAGGAATAGGGAATCAGCCCCAGCATTTT.

This chain uses TRBV7-2 with TRBJ1-1, with unresolved D. Looked up from germline, CDR1 is SGHTA and CDR2 is FQGNSA. V was clipped by 1 base and J by 1 base, with 4 bases between them. The CDR3 is made up of 13 amino acids. This CDR3 is CASSLERNTEAFF. The CDR3, as DNA: TGTGCCAGCAGCTTAGAACGGAACACTGAAGCTTTCTTT.

The CDR3 reads CASRKSRVNTGELFF. The CDR3 DNA reads as TGTGCCAGTCGGAAGAGTCGGGTGAACACCGGGGAGCTGTTTTTT. The chain combines TRBV6-2 or TRBV6-3 with TRBJ2-2; D uncertain. The CDR3 extends over 15 amino acids. Trimming pared 9 bases from V and 1 base from J, leaving 15 bases between. In germline, CDR1 is MNHEY, CDR2 SVGEGT.

This chain joins TRBV7-8 and TRBJ2-3; 9 positions agree with TRBD2. Germline CDR1 reads SGHVS; CDR2 reads FQNEAQ. This CDR3 region has 16 residues. The J segment lost 0 bases and the V segment lost 6 bases, leaving 7 bases of the junction unmatched. This CDR3 reads CASRPVAGGSTDTQYF. CDR3 sequence (DNA): TGTGCCAGCAGGCCTGTGGCGGGAGGGAGCACAGATACGCAGTATTTT.

The chain combines TRBV7-3 with TRBJ2-2; D not certain. The CDR3 loop spans 15 amino acids. With 5 bases removed from V and 0 bases from J, the gap between germline ends came to 10 bases. Germline V lookup: CDR1 SGHTA, CDR2 FQGTGA. The DNA for the CDR3 is TGTGCCAGCAGCCAAAAACCTTCGAACACCGGGGAGCTGTTTTTT. Translation: CASSQKPSNTGELFF.

The chain recombines TRBV7-9 with TRBJ1-4; D not resolved. Per germline, CDR1 SEHNR and CDR2 FQNEAQ (reference sequence). V was shortened by 4 bases and J by 0 bases, with 9 bases between the two germline ends. The CDR3 sequence is 15 residues long. In DNA form, the CDR3 reads TGTGCCAGCAGCTCGGACCGTACAACTAATGAAAAACTGTTTTTT. Translated, it gives CASSSDRTTNEKLFF.

The V and J genes are TRBV11-3 and TRBJ1-6, with D hard to call. V was cut by 5 bases and J by 7 bases, with 9 bases left in between. Germline values: CDR1 SGHNT, CDR2 YENEEA. The CDR3 has 13 amino acids. CDR3 in DNA: TGTGCCAGCAGCGCGGACGGAAATTCACCCCTCCACTTT. Translation: CASSADGNSPLHF.

The chain recombines TRBV28 with TRBJ2-7; D possibly corresponds to TRBD2 (5 bases). In germline, CDR1 is MDHEN, CDR2 SYDVKM. The CDR3 is made up of 12 amino acids. V was clipped by 7 bases and J by 3 bases, with 10 bases between them. In DNA, the CDR3 is TGTGCCAGCACGGGAAACCTCTACGAGCAGTACTTC. This encodes CASTGNLYEQYF.

This clonotype showed up just a few times. The chain couples TRBV20-1 to TRBJ1-1; TRBD1 aligns across 7 bases. Unmatched junction bases numbered 0, after V lost 2 bases and J lost 3 bases. Germline V lookup: CDR1 DFQATT, CDR2 SNEGSKA (reference sequence). CDR3 size: 12 residues. The CDR3 here is CSARQGDTEAFF. The CDR3 DNA sequence: TGCAGTGCTAGACAGGGGGACACTGAAGCTTTCTTT.

The chain uses TRBV15 and TRBJ2-3; D unclear. The CDR3 totals 16 residues. Trimming shortened V by 0 bases and J by 2 bases, and 12 bases separated the two germline ends. Germline V lookup: CDR1 LNHNV, CDR2 YYDKDF (reference sequence). The CDR3 reads CATSREDPDLTDTQYF. In DNA, the CDR3 is TGTGCCACCAGCAGAGAGGATCCGGACCTCACAGATACGCAGTATTTT.

This clonotype was seen more than once but under ten times. The CDR3 sequence is CASSYSRNRAGTQYF. The CDR3 bases are TGTGCCAGCAGTTACTCGAGAAACAGGGCAGGGACCCAGTACTTC. The chain has TRBV6-5 and TRBJ2-5; weak D call: TRBD1 (6 bases). Per the germline V gene, CDR1 is MNHEY and CDR2 is SVGAGI. The CDR3 consists of 15 residues. Trimming took off 0 bases at V and 7 bases at J, with 15 bases between the two ends.

This clonotype was seen a single time. The V and J genes are TRBV14 and TRBJ2-5, with D possibly being TRBD2 (5 bases). The CDR3 consists of 15 residues. CDR1 SGHDN and CDR2 FVKESK come from the germline V gene. Trimming shortened V by 3 bases and J by 2 bases, and 13 bases separated the two germline ends. The CDR3 spells CASSHESGTQETQYF. The DNA of the CDR3 is TGTGCCAGCAGCCACGAGAGCGGTACGCAAGAGACCCAGTACTTC.

The chain links TRBV19 to TRBJ1-5, with D hard to call. Per germline, CDR1 LNHDA and CDR2 SQIVND (reference sequence). Trimming stripped 5 bases from V and 2 bases from J, with 13 bases between. The CDR3 contains 15 residues. CDR3 coding DNA: TGTGCCAGTAGTCCCGGACGGTTTGGCAATCAGCCCCAGCATTTT. Its protein product is CASSPGRFGNQPQHF.

The V and J genes are TRBV18 and TRBJ2-5; no firm D call. V lost 3 bases and J 2 bases, leaving 4 bases between the germline ends. Germline V lookup: CDR1 KGHSH, CDR2 LQKENI. The CDR3 spans 12 residues. The CDR3 reads CASSPRQETQYF. The CDR3 nucleotides read TGTGCCAGCTCACCTAGACAAGAGACCCAGTACTTC.

This clonotype occurred a few times. The CDR3 sequence: CASSLYGPQETQYF. CDR3 nucleotide sequence: TGTGCCAGCAGCTTATACGGGCCCCAAGAGACCCAGTACTTC. V usage is TRBV7-2 and J usage is TRBJ2-5; unclear D gene. V shed 2 bases and J shed 1 base, with 8 bases lying between them. Per germline, CDR1 SGHTA and CDR2 FQGNSA. CDR3 length: 14 amino acids.

About this clonotype: At one end the junction does not follow the germline gene, possibly because of a read error. V is TRBV6-5 and J is TRBJ2-3, with TRBD2 matching 11 bases. This CDR3 comprises 16 residues. Germline V gene sequence: CDR1 MNHEY, CDR2 SVGAGI. CDR3 sequence: CASSDSGLADRLTQYF. CDR3 bases: TGTGCCAGCAGTGACTCGGGACTAGCGGACAGACTTACGCAGTATTTT.

The rearrangement links TRBV4-1 to TRBJ2-7; 10 bases agree with TRBD1. The CDR3 is made up of 15 amino acids. Germline lookup yields CDR1 MGHRA and CDR2 YSYEKL. Germline trimming cut 2 bases from V and 5 bases from J; bases unmatched to any gene: 6. The CDR3 loop is CASSQTGTGADEQYF. In DNA, the CDR3 is TGCGCCAGCAGCCAAACCGGGACAGGGGCTGACGAGCAGTACTTC.

The rearrangement joins TRBV7-9 to TRBJ1-1; 8 nucleotides align to TRBD1. The CDR3 length is 14 residues. The J segment lost 8 bases and the V segment lost 7 bases, leaving 12 bases of the junction unmatched. Germline V gene lookup returns CDR1 SEHNR and CDR2 FQNEAQ (reference sequence). CDR3 amino acids: CASIQDRGRSEAFF. The CDR3 DNA sequence: TGTGCCAGCATTCAAGACAGGGGTAGGAGCGAAGCTTTCTTT.

The chain recombines TRBV5-1 with TRBJ2-1; D unclear. This CDR3 contains 14 residues. Trimming left V 0 bases short and J 2 bases short, with 6 bases between. Per the germline V gene, CDR1 is SGHRS and CDR2 is YFSETQ. The CDR3 coding sequence is TGCGCCAGCAGCTTGGGAGATCCCTACAATGAGCAGTTCTTC. This encodes CASSLGDPYNEQFF.

The V call is TRBV5-4, the J call TRBJ2-7; tentatively, D is TRBD1 (6 bases). V lost 5 bases and J lost 0, with 9 bases in between. The CDR3 loop spans 13 amino acids. Germline CDR1 is SGHNT and CDR2 is YYREEE (reference sequence). CDR3 DNA sequence: TGTGCCAGCAGGGACAGTAGCTCCTACGAGCAGTACTTC. Translated, it gives CASRDSSSYEQYF.

This clonotype was seen only a few times. This chain uses TRBV27 with TRBJ1-2; possible D gene TRBD1, 5 bases. The CDR3 loop spans 14 amino acids. Looked up from germline, CDR1 is MNHEY and CDR2 is SMNVEV (reference sequence). V lost 5 bases to trimming and J lost 8 bases, with 18 bases between them. DNA of the CDR3: TGTGCCAGCAGTAAAAGGGACCGGGGAAGCGGCTACACCTTC. This codes for CASSKRDRGSGYTF.

This clonotype turned up a few times. The J gene is TRBJ2-5, the V gene TRBV7-9, with D maybe TRBD2 (5 bases). CDR1 is SEHNR and CDR2 is FQNEAQ in the germline V gene (reference sequence). The germline V and J ends were trimmed by 1 base and 1 base, with 10 bases remaining between them. This CDR3 is built from 15 residues. CDR3 sequence reads: CASSLGSGGQETQYF. The CDR3 bases are TGTGCCAGCAGCTTAGGGAGCGGAGGCCAAGAGACCCAGTACTTC. Full variable domain (remainder filled in from reference TRBV7-9 and TRBJ2-5): DTGVSQNPRHKITKRGQNVTFRCDPISEHNRLYWYRQTLGQGPEFLTYFQNEAQLEKSRLLSDRFSAERPKGSFSTLEIQRTEQGDSAMYLCASSLGSGGQETQYFGPGTRLLVL.

This chain joins TRBV7-9 and TRBJ2-7, with 10 nucleotides matching TRBD1. The CDR3 spans 20 residues. CDR1 and CDR2 (germline): SEHNR, FQNEAQ (reference sequence). J was trimmed by 4 bases and V by 3 bases; bases with no gene match: 21. This CDR3 is CASSLTGTGVPLRGTYEQYF. The CDR3 DNA reads TGTGCCAGCAGCTTGACCGGGACAGGGGTTCCGTTAAGGGGGACTTACGAGCAGTACTTC.